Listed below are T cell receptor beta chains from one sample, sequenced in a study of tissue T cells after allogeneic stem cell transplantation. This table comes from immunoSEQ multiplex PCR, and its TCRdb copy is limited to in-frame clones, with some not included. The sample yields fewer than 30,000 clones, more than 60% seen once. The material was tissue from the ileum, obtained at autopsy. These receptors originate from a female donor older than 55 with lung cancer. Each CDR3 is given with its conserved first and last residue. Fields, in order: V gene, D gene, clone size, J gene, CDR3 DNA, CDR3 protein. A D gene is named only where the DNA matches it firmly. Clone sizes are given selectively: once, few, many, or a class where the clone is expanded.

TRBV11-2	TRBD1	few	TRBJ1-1	TGTGCCAGCAGCTTAGAGACAGGGGAGAACACTGAAGCTTTCTTT	CASSLETGENTEAFF
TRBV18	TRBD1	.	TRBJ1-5	TGTGCCAGCTCAGCCGGGACAGGGGTCAATCAGCCCCAGCATTTT	CASSAGTGVNQPQHF
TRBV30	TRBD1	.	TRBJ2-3	TGTGCCTGGAGTGTACGGACAGGGGGCAGGGATACGCAGTATTTT	CAWSVRTGGRDTQYF
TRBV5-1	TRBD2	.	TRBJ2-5	TGCGCCAGCCGTAAAGAGCTAGCGGGGGAGACCCAGTACTTC	CASRKELAGETQYF
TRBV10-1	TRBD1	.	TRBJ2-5	TGCGCCAGCAGCGGGACAGACCAAGAGACCCAGTACTTC	CASSGTDQETQYF
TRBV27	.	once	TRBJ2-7	TGTGCCAGCAGTGGGACCCGGCAGCATCACTTCTACGAGCAGTACTTC	CASSGTRQHHFYEQYF
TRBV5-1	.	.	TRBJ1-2	TGCGCCAGCAGCGTAAGGGACGGACTTAACTATGGCTACACCTTC	CASSVRDGLNYGYTF
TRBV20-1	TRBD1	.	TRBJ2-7	TGCAGTGCTAGTGGGACCGGGACAGGGTTCTCCTACGAGCAGTACTTC	CSASGTGTGFSYEQYF
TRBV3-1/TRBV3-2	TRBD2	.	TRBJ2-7	TGTGCCAGCAGCCAAGTCCCTGGGGGGGACTCCTACGAGCAGTACTTC	CASSQVPGGDSYEQYF
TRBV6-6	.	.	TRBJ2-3	TGTGCCAGCAGTCGCGGACAGTTCACAGATACGCAGTATTTT	CASSRGQFTDTQYF
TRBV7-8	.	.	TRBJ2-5	TGTGCCAGCAGCCCCCATGGGGGTTTCAAAGAGACCCAGTACTTC	CASSPHGGFKETQYF
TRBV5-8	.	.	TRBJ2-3	TGTGCCAGCAGCTTGTACAGGGACACAGATACGCAGTATTTT	CASSLYRDTDTQYF
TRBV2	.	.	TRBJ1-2	TGTGCCAGCAGTGAAGCGGGGGGGGCCCTGGGATATGGCTACACCTTC	CASSEAGGALGYGYTF
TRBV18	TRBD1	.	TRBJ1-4	TGTGCCAGCTCACCGGTTCAGGGGGAGGAAGAAAAACTGTTTTTT	CASSPVQGEEEKLFF
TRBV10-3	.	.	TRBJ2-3	TGTGCCATCAGTGAGTGGGGAGCTCCCACAGATACGCAGTATTTT	CAISEWGAPTDTQYF
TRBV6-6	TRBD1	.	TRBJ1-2	TGTGCCAGCCGCCTTGAGGGGGCGCTCGGCTACACCTTC	CASRLEGALGYTF
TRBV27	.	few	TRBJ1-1	TGTGCCAGCAGTTTCAGAACGGCGAACACTGAAGCTTTCTTT	CASSFRTANTEAFF
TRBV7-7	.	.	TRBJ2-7	TGTGCCAGCAGCCTACGTGAGGGGACCCCCTACGAGCAGTACTTC	CASSLREGTPYEQYF
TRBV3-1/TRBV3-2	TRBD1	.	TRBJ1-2	TGTGCCAGCAGCCAAGTCCTTGGACAGGGAGGTCGGTATGGCTACACCTTC	CASSQVLGQGGRYGYTF
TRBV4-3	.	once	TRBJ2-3	TGCGCCAGCAGCCAAGATCTACAGGGTCTCTGGGATACGCAGTATTTT	CASSQDLQGLWDTQYF
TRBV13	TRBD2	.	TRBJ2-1	TGTGCCAGCAGCTTAAGGGGGGGACTAGCGGGTCGAGGTCATTCCTACAATGAGCAGTTCTTC	CASSLRGGLAGRGHSYNEQFF
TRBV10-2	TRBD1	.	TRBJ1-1	TGCGCCAGCAGCGCAACGGGACAGGGAAACACTGAAGCTTTCTTT	CASSATGQGNTEAFF
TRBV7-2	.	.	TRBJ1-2	TGTGCCAGCAGCACCCTCGGGCAGGCGGGGGGCTACACCTTC	CASSTLGQAGGYTF
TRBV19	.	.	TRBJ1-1	TGTGCCAGTACCGTAGGGTGGACTGAAGCTTTCTTT	CASTVGWTEAFF
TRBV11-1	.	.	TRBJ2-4	TGTGCCAGCAGCTATCAGGGGATAGGGGCCAAAAACATTCAGTACTTC	CASSYQGIGAKNIQYF
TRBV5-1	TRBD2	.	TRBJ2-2	TGCGCCAGCAGCTTTAGCGGGAGTTACCCCACCGGGGAGCTGTTTTTT	CASSFSGSYPTGELFF
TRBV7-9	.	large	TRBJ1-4	TGTGCCAGCAGCTTATACAGTGAAAAACTGTTTTTT	CASSLYSEKLFF
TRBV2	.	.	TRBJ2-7	TGTGCCAGCAAGGTGGGGCCAAGGGAGCAGTACTTC	CASKVGPREQYF
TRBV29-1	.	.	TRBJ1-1	TGCAGCGCCCAGGGGAACACTGAAGCTTTCTTT	CSAQGNTEAFF
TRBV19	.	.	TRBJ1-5	TGTGCCAGTAGTTCATTTACTCAGCCCCAGCATTTT	CASSSFTQPQHF
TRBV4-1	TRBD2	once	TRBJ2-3	TGCGCCAGCAGCCAAGATGGGATCGGGAGCGGGAGCCTAAGCACAGATACGCAGTATTTT	CASSQDGIGSGSLSTDTQYF
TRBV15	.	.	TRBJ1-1	TGTGCCACCAGCGACCCCAGGGCCACTGAAGCTTTCTTT	CATSDPRATEAFF
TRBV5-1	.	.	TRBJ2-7	TGCGCCAGCAGCTCGAGGACAGGGACTAACTACGAGCAGTACTTC	CASSSRTGTNYEQYF
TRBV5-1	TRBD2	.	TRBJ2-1	TGCGCCAGCAGCACCGGAACGGGCGGGAGCTCCTACAATGAGCAGTTCTTC	CASSTGTGGSSYNEQFF
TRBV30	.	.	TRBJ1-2	TGTGCCCAATTCGATGGGAACTACTATGGCTACACCTTC	CAQFDGNYYGYTF
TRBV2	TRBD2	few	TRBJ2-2	TGTGCCAGCAATCCGGGACTAGCGCACACCGGGGAGCTGTTTTTT	CASNPGLAHTGELFF
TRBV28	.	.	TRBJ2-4	TGTGCCAGCAGTCTGAGGGGGGTAGTAGCCAAAAACATTCAGTACTTC	CASSLRGVVAKNIQYF
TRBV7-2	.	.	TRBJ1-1	TGTGCCAGCAGCTTAGTATATAGGGAAGCTTTCTTT	CASSLVYREAFF
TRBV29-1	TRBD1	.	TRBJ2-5	TGCAGCTTTACGCCCCAGGGGGTAGGGACCCAGTACTTC	CSFTPQGVGTQYF
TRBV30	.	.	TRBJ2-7	TGTGCCTGGAGTGGACCGTTAAGCTCCTACGAGCAGTACTTC	CAWSGPLSSYEQYF
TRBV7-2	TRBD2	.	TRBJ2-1	TGTGCCAGCAGCTTAACCCCGGGAGGGTTCTACAATGAGCAGTTCTTC	CASSLTPGGFYNEQFF
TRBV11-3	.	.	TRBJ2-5	TGTGCCAGCAGCTTATCCTTCGGAGGTACCGAGACCCAGTACTTC	CASSLSFGGTETQYF
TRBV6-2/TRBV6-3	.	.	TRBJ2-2	TGTGCCAGCAGCTTAACTAGCACCGGGGAGCTGTTTTTT	CASSLTSTGELFF
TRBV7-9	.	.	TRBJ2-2	TGTGCCAGCAGCTTTTGGCAGGGAAACACCGGGGAGCTGTTTTTT	CASSFWQGNTGELFF
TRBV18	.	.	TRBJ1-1	TGTGCCAGCTCAGAACAGGGAAGGTGGACTGAAGCTTTCTTT	CASSEQGRWTEAFF
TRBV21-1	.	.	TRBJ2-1	TGTGCCAGCAGCAATTACAGGGTGCATCTTTATGAGCAGTTCTTC	CASSNYRVHLYEQFF
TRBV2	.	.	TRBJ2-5	TGTGCCAGCAGAGTCGGGTTAACCCCGCGGGAGACCCAGTACTTC	CASRVGLTPRETQYF
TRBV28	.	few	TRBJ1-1	TGTGCCAGCAGTTTAGAGACGGCGAACACTGAAGCTTTCTTT	CASSLETANTEAFF
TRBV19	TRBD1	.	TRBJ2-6	TGTGCCAGTAGTATAGCTACAGGGGGCGCTGGGGCCAACGTCCTGACTTTC	CASSIATGGAGANVLTF
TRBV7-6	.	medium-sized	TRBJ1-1	TGTGCCAGCAGCTTAGACGGGACGTTGAACACTGAAGCTTTCTTT	CASSLDGTLNTEAFF
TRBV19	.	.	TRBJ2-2	TGTGCCAGTAGTACCCCCCGGGGGAACACCGGGGAGCTGTTTTTT	CASSTPRGNTGELFF
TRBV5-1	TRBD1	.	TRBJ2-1	TGCGCCAGCAGCATAGCGGGACAGGGGTTCCAGGAGCAGTTCTTC	CASSIAGQGFQEQFF
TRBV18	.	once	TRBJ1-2	TGTGCCAGCTCCGTCCACGAGGGCGCGGACACCTTC	CASSVHEGADTF
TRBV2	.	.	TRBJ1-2	TGTGCCAGCAGTGGACAGACGGCTAACTATGGCTACACCTTC	CASSGQTANYGYTF
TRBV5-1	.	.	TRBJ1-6	TGCGCCAGCAGCTTGGGCAGGTTTGATTCACCCCTCCACTTT	CASSLGRFDSPLHF
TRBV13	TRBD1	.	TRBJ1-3	TGTGCCAGCAGCGACAGGGGTAGGAGCTCTGGAAACACCATATATTTT	CASSDRGRSSGNTIYF
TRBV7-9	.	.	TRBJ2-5	TGTGCCAGCAGCTTGAGGACAGCTTACTACCAAGAGACCCAGTACTTC	CASSLRTAYYQETQYF
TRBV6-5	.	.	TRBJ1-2	TGTGCCAGCAGTTACTCTATGCGGAATGGCTACACCTTC	CASSYSMRNGYTF
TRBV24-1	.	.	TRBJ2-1	TGTGCCACCAGTGATTCGCTGACCCAGCCCAATGAGCAGTTCTTC	CATSDSLTQPNEQFF
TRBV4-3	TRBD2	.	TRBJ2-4	TGCGCCAGCAGCCAAAGGCCCGCGGGGGGCGACTTAGCCAAAAACATTCAGTACTTC	CASSQRPAGGDLAKNIQYF